This TCR beta chain was identified during a study of blood T cell repertoires in COVID-19 (dated by TCRdb to about 2020). A note on the overall study: Collaborator samples came from the United States, Italy and Spain and covered acute and convalescent phases of COVID-19. The material from the prospective study consisted of cDNA or gDNA derived from T cells, B-cell-depleted T cells, or PBMCs. Subjects who had been exposed to COVID-19, were actively infected with it, or had recovered from it provided the deeply sampled blood TCRbeta repertoires that made up the dataset. The repertoires were released in a freely available public database meant as a resource for research on the immune response to SARS-CoV-2. The samples were drawn from the first 160 participants of the ongoing ImmuneRACE study and from 950 to 1,500 subjects provided by 6 global collaborators. Sample metadata almost always included a de-identified subject ID, COVID-19 status, age in years and sex. Where available, HLA class I and class II types were taken from metadata supplied by the sample provider and were not determined by assay-based typing.

TCRbeta CDR3 regions were amplified from genomic DNA using the immunoSEQ Assay, a bias-controlled multiplex PCR. Per the source publication's procedure: The number of nucleated cells in each sample was estimated from the amplification of reference gene primers within the assay. Sequence reads were collapsed and filtered to measure the absolute abundance of every unique TCRbeta CDR3 rearrangement. Productive Simpson clonality was computed per sample as the square root of Simpson's diversity index over productive rearrangements. In its TCRdb copy, this immuneACCESS table keeps in-frame sequences only and misses some clones. Where compared with another copy, unresolved V genes explain less than half of these, and the others have no known cause. V and J calls and clone size are copied from that table; D and trimming were computed from the DNA. The sample has more than 85,000 clones on record, roughly 91% of them singletons. The ten biggest clones cover about 3.5% of the sample.

Overall study outcomes, separate from this receptor: The amount of clinical and demographic metadata varied by source and participant and was provided uncurated.

Remarks on this clone: Its cognate antigen has yet to be identified. No much larger clone exists at a distance of one base, and base qualities are not known.

Each collaborating institution followed its own protocols to collect whole blood in K2EDTA tubes. For TCRbeta analysis, collaborators shipped samples as frozen whole blood, isolated PBMCs, or DNA extracted from either of those sample types. Via the germline V gene, CDR1 is KGHDR and CDR2 SFDVKD. The CDR3 measures 15 amino acids from cysteine to phenylalanine. CDR3 DNA is the only sequence kept; it has 45 bases, read in frame from the first base. After removal of 11 bases from V and 2 bases from J, the junction retains 9 bases not matched to a gene. This chain is built from TRBV24-1 and TRBJ1-1, and 11 junctional nucleotides match TRBD1. Sequencing was done on a sample of peripheral blood. The receptor was isolated from a woman between 45 and 65 years old with acute or convalescent COVID-19. In nucleotides, the sequence is TGTGCCAACGCTGGACAGGGGGCTAAAAACACTGAAGCTTTCTTT. Its coded protein is CANAGQGAKNTEAFF.